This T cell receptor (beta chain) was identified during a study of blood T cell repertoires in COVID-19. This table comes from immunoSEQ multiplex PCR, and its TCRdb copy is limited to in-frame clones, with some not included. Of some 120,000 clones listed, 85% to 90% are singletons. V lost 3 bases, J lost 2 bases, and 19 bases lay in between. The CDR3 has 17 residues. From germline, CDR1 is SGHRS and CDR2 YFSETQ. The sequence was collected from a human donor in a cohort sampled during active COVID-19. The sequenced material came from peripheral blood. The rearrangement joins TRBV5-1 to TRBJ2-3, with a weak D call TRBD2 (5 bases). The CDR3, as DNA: TGCGCCAGCAGCTCCCCCGAACGATGGGAGATCACAGATACGCAGTATTTT. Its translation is CASSSPERWEITDTQYF. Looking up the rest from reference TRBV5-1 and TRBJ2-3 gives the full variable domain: KAGVTQTPRYLIKTRGQQVTLSCSPISGHRSVSWYQQTPGQGLQFLFEYFSETQRNKGNFPGRFSGRQFSNSRSEMNVSTLELGDSALYLCASSSPERWEITDTQYFGPGTRLTVL.